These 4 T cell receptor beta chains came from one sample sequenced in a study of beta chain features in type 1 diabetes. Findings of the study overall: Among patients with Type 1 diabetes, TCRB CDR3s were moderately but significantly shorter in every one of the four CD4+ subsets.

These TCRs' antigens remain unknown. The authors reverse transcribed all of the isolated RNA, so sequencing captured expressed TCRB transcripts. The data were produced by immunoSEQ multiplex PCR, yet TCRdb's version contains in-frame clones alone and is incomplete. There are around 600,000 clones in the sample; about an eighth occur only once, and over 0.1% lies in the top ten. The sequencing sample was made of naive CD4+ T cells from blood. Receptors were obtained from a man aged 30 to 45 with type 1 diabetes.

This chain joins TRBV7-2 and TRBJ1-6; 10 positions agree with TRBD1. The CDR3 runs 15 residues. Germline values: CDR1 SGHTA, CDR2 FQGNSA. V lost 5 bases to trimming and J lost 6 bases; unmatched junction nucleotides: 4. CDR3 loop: CASSDRQGANSPLHF. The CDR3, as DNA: TGTGCCAGCAGCGACAGACAGGGGGCTAATTCACCCCTCCACTTT.

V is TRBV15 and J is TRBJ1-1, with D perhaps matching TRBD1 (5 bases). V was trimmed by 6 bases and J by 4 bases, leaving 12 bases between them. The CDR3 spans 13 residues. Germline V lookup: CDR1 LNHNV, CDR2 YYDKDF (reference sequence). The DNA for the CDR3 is TGTGCCACCAGACTCGGGGGTGGCACTGAAGCTTTCTTT. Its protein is CATRLGGGTEAFF.

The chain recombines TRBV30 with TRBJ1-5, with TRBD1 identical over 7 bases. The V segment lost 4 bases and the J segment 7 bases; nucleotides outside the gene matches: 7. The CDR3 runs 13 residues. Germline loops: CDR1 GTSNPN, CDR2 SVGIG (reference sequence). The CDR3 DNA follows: TGTGCCTGGAACCGTGACAGGGACCAGCCCCAGCATTTT. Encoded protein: CAWNRDRDQPQHF.

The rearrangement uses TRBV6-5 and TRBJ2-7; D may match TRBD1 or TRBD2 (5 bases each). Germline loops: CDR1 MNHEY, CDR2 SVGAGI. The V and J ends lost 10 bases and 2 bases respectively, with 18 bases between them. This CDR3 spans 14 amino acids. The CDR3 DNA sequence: TGTGCCACCCGTGGTCTCGGGGCGGCCTACGAGCAGTACTTC. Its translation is CATRGLGAAYEQYF.